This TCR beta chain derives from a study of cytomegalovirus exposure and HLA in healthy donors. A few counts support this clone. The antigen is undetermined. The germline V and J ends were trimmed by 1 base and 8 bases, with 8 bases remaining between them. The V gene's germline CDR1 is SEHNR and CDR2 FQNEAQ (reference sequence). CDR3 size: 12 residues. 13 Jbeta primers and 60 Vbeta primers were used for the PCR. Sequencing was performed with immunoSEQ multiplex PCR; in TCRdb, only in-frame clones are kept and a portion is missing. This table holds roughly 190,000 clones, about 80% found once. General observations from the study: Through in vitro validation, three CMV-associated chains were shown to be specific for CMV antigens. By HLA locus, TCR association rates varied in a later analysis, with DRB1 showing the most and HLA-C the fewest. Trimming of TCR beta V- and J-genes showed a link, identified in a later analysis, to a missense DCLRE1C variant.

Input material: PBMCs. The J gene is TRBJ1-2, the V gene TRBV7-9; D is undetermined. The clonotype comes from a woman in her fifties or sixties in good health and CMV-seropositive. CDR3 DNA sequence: TGTGCCAGCAGCTTAGTTGAGGCAGGCTACACCTTC. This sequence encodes CASSLVEAGYTF.